Detailed here is one T cell receptor beta chain. Antigen specificity is unknown. The ends lost 2 bases at V and 2 bases at J; junction bases unmatched: 6. Germline CDR1 is MGHDK and CDR2 is SYGVNS. CDR3 length equals 17 residues. The data originate from a study of cytomegalovirus exposure and HLA in healthy donors. The study's findings and limits: The study listed approximately 160 cytomegalovirus-associated TCR beta chains.

This PCR relied on a set of 60 Vbeta primers and 13 Jbeta primers. TCRdb's copy holds only in-frame clones and misses some; the assay was immunoSEQ multiplex PCR. The table records about 90,000 clones, over 65% of them present only once. The chain uses TRBV25-1 and TRBJ2-7, with 13 bases matching TRBD2. This receptor was obtained from a man in his thirties or forties in good health and CMV-seronegative. The sample comprised PBMCs. The CDR3 DNA reads TGTGCCAGCAGTGAAGACGACGGACTAGCGGGGGCCTACGAGCAGTACTTC. The encoded protein is CASSEDDGLAGAYEQYF.